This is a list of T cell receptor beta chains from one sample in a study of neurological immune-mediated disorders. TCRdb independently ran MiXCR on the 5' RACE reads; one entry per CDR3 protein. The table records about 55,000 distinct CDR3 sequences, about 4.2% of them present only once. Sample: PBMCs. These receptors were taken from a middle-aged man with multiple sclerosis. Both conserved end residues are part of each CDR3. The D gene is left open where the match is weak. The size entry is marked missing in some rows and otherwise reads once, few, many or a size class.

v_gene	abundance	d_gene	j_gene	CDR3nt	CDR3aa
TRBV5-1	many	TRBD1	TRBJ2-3	TGCGCCAGCAGCTTGGCCTTGGGACAGAGCACAGATACGCAGTATTTT	CASSLALGQSTDTQYF
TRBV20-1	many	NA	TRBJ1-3	TGCAGTGCTGTAGGTTCGGGACACAGCTCTGGAAACACCATATATTTT	CSAVGSGHSSGNTIYF
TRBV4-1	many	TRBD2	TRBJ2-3	TGCGCCAGCAGCCAACTAGCGGGGGGGAGCACAGATACGCAGTATTTT	CASSQLAGGSTDTQYF
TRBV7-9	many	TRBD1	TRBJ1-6	TGTGCCAGCAGCTACCGGACAGGGGAAAATTCACCCCTCAACTTT	CASSYRTGENSPLNF
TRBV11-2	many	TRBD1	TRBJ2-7	TGTGCCAGCAGCTATGAGGCTTCAGGGGGCGGTTACGAGCAGTACTTC	CASSYEASGGGYEQYF
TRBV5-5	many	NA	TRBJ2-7	TGTGCCAGCAGCTTTACGGGGGCCCGACTCTACGAGCAGTACTTC	CASSFTGARLYEQYF
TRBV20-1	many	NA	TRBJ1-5	TGCAGTGCTAGAGGCAGGGGTCGGTATCAGCCCCAGCATTTT	CSARGRGRYQPQHF
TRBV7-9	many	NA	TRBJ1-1	TGTGCCAGCAGCCCCCCACGGAGTATGAACACTGAAGCTTTCTTT	CASSPPRSMNTEAFF
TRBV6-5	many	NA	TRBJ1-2	TGTGCCAGCAGTTACCGGCCCGGCTATGGCTACACCTTC	CASSYRPGYGYTF
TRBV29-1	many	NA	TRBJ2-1	TGCAGCGTTGGGCGACAGGCCGCTGAGCAGTTCTTC	CSVGRQAAEQFF
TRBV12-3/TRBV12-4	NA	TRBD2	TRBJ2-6	TGTGTCGGCAGTTCCCGGGAAGGACTAGCGGGCGACTCTGGGGCCAACGTCCTGACTTTC	CVGSSREGLAGDSGANVLTF
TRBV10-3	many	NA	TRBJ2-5	TGTGCCATCAAGGGGGGATCGGCTGGAGAGACCCAGTACTTC	CAIKGGSAGETQYF
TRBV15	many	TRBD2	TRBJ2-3	TGTGCCACCGCCTCCCGGGGGGGCCTAGATACGCAGTATTTT	CATASRGGLDTQYF
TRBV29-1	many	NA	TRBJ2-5	TGCAGCGTTGTCGCCCGGGCCCCCCAAGAGACCCAGTACTTC	CSVVARAPQETQYF
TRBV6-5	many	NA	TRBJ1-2	TGTGCCAGCAGTTACTCGCGAGGAGACTATGGCTACACCTTC	CASSYSRGDYGYTF
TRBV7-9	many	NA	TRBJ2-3	TGTGCCAGCAGCCCCGACAGGAAGCTCACAGATACGCAGTATTTT	CASSPDRKLTDTQYF
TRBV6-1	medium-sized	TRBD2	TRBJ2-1	TGTGCCATGACGGACCTAGCGGGAGCGAATGAGCAGTTCTTC	CAMTDLAGANEQFF
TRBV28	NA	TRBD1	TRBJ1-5	TGTGCCAGTACAGGGGGATATAGCAATCAGCCCCAGAATTTT	CASTGGYSNQPQNF
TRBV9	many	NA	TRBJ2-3	TGTGCCAGCAGCTCACAAATCCCAGGTCTGAGCGATACCACAGATACGCAGTATTTT	CASSSQIPGLSDTTDTQYF
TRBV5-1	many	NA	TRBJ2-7	TGCGCCAGCGGTGACAGTCCCTACGAGCAGTACTTC	CASGDSPYEQYF
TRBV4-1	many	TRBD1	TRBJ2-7	TGCGCCAGCAGCCATGAGGACAGGCTTCTCTACGAGCAGTACTTC	CASSHEDRLLYEQYF
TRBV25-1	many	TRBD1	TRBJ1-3	TGTGCCAGCAGTGACCAGGGGGCAGGTGGAAACACCATATATTTT	CASSDQGAGGNTIYF
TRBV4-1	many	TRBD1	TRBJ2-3	TGCGCCAGCAGCATACGGGACAGAAGCACAGATACGCAGTATTTT	CASSIRDRSTDTQYF
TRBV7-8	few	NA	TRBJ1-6	TGTGCCAGCAGCCCCCCGGACGGCGTACGACCCCTCCACTTT	CASSPPDGVRPLHF
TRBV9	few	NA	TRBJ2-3	TGTGCCAGCAGCGTTGATCAGGCTCCGATGGGCACAGATACGCAGTATTTT	CASSVDQAPMGTDTQYF
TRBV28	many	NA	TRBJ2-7	TGTGCCAGCAGGCGCTCCGTCGAGCAGTACTTC	CASRRSVEQYF
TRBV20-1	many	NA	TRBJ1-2	TGCAGTGCTATAGACCCCAGAAGTTATGGCTACACCTTC	CSAIDPRSYGYTF
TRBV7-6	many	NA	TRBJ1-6	TGTGCCAGCAGCTTAGCCCCTATGGGCAGGGGAGGCTCACCCCTCCACTTT	CASSLAPMGRGGSPLHF
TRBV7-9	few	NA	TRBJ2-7	TGTGCCAGCAGCTCCACGGGGGTTGGGGAGATTGACTACGAGCAGTACTTC	CASSSTGVGEIDYEQYF
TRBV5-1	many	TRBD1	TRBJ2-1	TGCGCCAGCAGCGCGGCAGTGACAGGGTACAATGAGCAGTTCTTC	CASSAAVTGYNEQFF
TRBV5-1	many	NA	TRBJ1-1	TGCGCCAGCAGCTTCGCTTTCGGGGGAAACACTGAAGCTTTCTTT	CASSFAFGGNTEAFF
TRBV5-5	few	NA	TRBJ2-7	TGTGCCAGCAGCCCCGGTTCAGTGTCCTCCTACGAGCAGTACTTC	CASSPGSVSSYEQYF
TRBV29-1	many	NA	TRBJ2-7	TGCAGCGGACGGGAGTCAGGGAACGAGCAGTACTTC	CSGRESGNEQYF
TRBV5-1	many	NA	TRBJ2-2	TGCGCCAGCAGCTTGGGATCGCCCACCGGGGAGCTGTTTTTT	CASSLGSPTGELFF
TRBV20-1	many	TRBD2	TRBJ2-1	TGCAGTGCTAGCCCCCTGACTAGCGGGAGTTACAATGAGCAGTTCTTC	CSASPLTSGSYNEQFF
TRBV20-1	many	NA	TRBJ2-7	TGCAGTGCTAGAACCCCTGGCAGGGGCCGTTACGAGCAGTACTTC	CSARTPGRGRYEQYF
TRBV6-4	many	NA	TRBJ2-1	TGTGCCAGCAGCCCTAGCTTAGGTAGAGAGCAGTTCTTC	CASSPSLGREQFF
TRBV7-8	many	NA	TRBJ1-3	TGTGCCAGCAGCTTTCGGGCGGCCGCTGGAAACACCATATATTTT	CASSFRAAAGNTIYF
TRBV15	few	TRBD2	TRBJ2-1	TGTGCCACCAGCAGAGGGAGGAGCACTAGCGGGTACAATGAGCAGTTCTTC	CATSRGRSTSGYNEQFF
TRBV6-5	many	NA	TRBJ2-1	TGTGCCAGCAGTTACTCGGCAGACCAGGCGGGGGAGCAGTTCTTC	CASSYSADQAGEQFF
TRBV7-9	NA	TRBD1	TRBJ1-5	TGTGCCAGCAGCTTAGCGACAGGGGAAAAGGATCAGCCCCAGAATTTT	CASSLATGEKDQPQNF
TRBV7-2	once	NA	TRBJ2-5	TGTGCCAGCAGCTACATGAAGGGGCTCCAAGAGACCCAGTACTTC	CASSYMKGLQETQYF
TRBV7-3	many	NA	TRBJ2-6	TGTGCCAGCAGCTTACTAGCAGCTTCTGGGGCCAACGTCCTGACTTTC	CASSLLAASGANVLTF
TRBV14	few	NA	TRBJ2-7	TGTGCCAGCAGCCAAGGGGTACAACAGTACTTC	CASSQGVQQYF
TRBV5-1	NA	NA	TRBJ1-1	TGCGCCAGCAGCTTGGTTACGGGCCTGAACACTGAAGCTTTCTTT	CASSLVTGLNTEAFF
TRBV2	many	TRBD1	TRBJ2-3	TGTGCCAGCAGTGAATACAGGGGGGATACGCAGTATTTT	CASSEYRGDTQYF
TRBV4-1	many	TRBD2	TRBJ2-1	TGCGCCAGCAGCCAAGGTTTGATAGGTAGCGGGAGTGGGTACAATGAGCAGTTCTTC	CASSQGLIGSGSGYNEQFF
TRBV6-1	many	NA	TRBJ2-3	TGTGCCAGCAGTGATTGGGGGCGCCCCCAAGATACGCAGTATTTT	CASSDWGRPQDTQYF
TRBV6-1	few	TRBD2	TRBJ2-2	TGTGCCAGCTTGAGGGCGGGAGGTGTATCCGGGGAGCTGTTTTTT	CASLRAGGVSGELFF
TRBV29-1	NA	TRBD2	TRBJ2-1	TGCAGCGTTCCTCCCGGGACTAGCGGATTTAATGAGCAGTTCTTC	CSVPPGTSGFNEQFF
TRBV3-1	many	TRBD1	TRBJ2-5	TGTGCCAGCAGCCACAGACAGGGACGAGTCTTTGAGACCCAGTACTTC	CASSHRQGRVFETQYF
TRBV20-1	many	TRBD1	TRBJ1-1	TGCAGTGCAGCCGGGACAGGGGGCGAAACTGAAGCTTTCTTT	CSAAGTGGETEAFF
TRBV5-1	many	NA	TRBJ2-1	TGCGCCAGCAGCCCTGACGGGGGCGGTGAGCAGTTCTTC	CASSPDGGGEQFF